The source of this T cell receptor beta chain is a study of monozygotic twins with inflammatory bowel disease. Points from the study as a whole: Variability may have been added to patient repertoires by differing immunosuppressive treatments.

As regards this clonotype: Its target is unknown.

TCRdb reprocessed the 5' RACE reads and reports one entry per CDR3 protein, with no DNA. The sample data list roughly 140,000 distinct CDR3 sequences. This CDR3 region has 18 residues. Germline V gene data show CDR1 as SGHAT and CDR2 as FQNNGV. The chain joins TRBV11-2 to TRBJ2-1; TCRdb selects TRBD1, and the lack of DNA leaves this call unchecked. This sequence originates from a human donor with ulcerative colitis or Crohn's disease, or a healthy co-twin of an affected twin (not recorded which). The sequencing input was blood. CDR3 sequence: CASSLLPASTISYNEQFF. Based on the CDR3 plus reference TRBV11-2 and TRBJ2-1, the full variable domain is EAGVAQSPRYKIIEKRQSVAFWCNPISGHATLYWYQQILGQGPKLLIQFQNNGVVDDSQLPKDRFSAERLKGVDSTLKIQPAKLEDSAVYLCASSLLPASTISYNEQFFGPGTRLTVL.